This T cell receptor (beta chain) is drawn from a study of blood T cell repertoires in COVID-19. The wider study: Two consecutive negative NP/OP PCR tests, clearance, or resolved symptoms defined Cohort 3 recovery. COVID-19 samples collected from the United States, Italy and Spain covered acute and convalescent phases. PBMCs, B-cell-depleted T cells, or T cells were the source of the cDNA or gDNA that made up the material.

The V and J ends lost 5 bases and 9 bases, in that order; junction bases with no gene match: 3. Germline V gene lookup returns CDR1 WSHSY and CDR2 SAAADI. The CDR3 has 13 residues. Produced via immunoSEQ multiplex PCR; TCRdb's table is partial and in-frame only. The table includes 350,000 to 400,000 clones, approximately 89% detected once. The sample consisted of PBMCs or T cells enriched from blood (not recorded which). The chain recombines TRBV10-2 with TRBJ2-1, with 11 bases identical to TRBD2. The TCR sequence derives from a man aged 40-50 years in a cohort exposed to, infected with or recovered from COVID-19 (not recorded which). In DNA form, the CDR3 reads TGCGCCAGCAGTTTACTAGCGGGAGTTGAGCAGTTCTTC. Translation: CASSLLAGVEQFF.